This T cell receptor beta chain was identified in a study of early T cells in non-severe SARS-CoV-2 infection. The CDR3 has 15 residues. Germline V CDR1 and CDR2: MNHEY, SMNVEV (reference sequence). The V gene lost 3 bases and the J gene lost 1 base, with 11 bases spanning the gap. Many counts were recorded for this clonotype. TCRdb redid the calling of the 5' RACE reads with MiXCR, one entry per CDR3 protein. The data contain about 22,000 distinct CDR3 sequences, around 4% of them singletons. The sequence was collected from an adult who was a healthcare worker with PCR-confirmed SARS-CoV-2 infection or an uninfected control (not recorded which). Material for sequencing was whole blood. The V gene is TRBV27, the J gene TRBJ2-3; D gene uncertain. The CDR3 DNA sequence: TGTGCCAGCAGTTTCTTGGTAGGCGGCACAGATACGCAGTATTTT. Translated: CASSFLVGGTDTQYF.